This record concerns one T cell receptor beta chain sequence. What it binds is unknown. The PCR was carried out with 60 Vbeta primers and 13 Jbeta primers. Per the authors' pipeline: Approximately 87 million unique TCR beta chains, 9.5 million to 14 million shared, were counted in a later analysis. Some clones are missing from TCRdb's copy, which holds only in-frame ones; the method was immunoSEQ multiplex PCR. Clone size and V and J calls were adopted from that table, with D and trimming inferred from the DNA. Of 95,000 to 100,000 clones in the sample, approximately 76% were seen once. V lost 1 base, J lost 0 bases, and 3 bases stayed unmatched. Germline values: CDR1 SGHVS, CDR2 FNYEAQ. CDR3 length: 17 amino acids. This sample is drawn from a study of cytomegalovirus exposure and HLA in healthy donors. The study, taken as a whole, reports: Researchers reported in a later analysis that a missense DCLRE1C variant was tied to TCR beta V- and J-gene trimming.

The clonotype was recovered from a middle-aged man in good health and CMV-seropositive. Sequencing input: PBMCs. The chain uses TRBV7-6 and TRBJ2-6, with TRBD1 matching 7 bases. CDR3 amino acids: CASSLVPGGSGANVLTF. The CDR3 bases are TGTGCCAGCAGCTTAGTCCCAGGGGGCTCTGGGGCCAACGTCCTGACTTTC.